A single sample gave rise to the 20 T cell receptor beta chains below, sequenced in a study of Tregs in tolerant kidney transplant recipients. Recipients received nonmyeloablative bone marrow transplants from related graft donors, with transient mixed chimerism. Clones were sequenced by immunoSEQ multiplex PCR, and TCRdb holds only the in-frame ones, with some missing. Counted here are 54,000 or so clones, roughly nine tenths occurring once; the ten biggest clones make up 15%. Source: CD8+ T cells from blood (PBMCs), taken 24 months after the transplant. Receptors were obtained from a human patient who received a combined kidney and bone marrow transplant. These T cells may partly come from the graft donor.

This chain connects TRBV7-9 to TRBJ2-7, with a tentative D call TRBD1 (5 bases). Per the germline V gene, CDR1 is SEHNR and CDR2 is FQNEAQ (reference sequence). The CDR3 spans 13 residues. Trimming stripped 5 bases from V and 4 bases from J, with 12 bases between. The CDR3 sequence: CASSLGRDYEQYF. The CDR3 DNA sequence: TGTGCCAGCAGCCTGGGCAGGGATTACGAGCAGTACTTC.

The V and J genes are TRBV30 and TRBJ2-3; possible D gene TRBD1, 6 bases. V dropped 4 bases and J dropped 5 bases, with 10 bases sitting between them. Germline loops: CDR1 GTSNPN, CDR2 SVGIG (reference sequence). The CDR3 has 12 residues. This CDR3 is CAWIQGRDTQYF. The CDR3 bases are TGTGCCTGGATCCAGGGGAGAGATACGCAGTATTTT.

In its sample, this clone was seen a few times. One end of the junction fails to match germline, which may point to a read error. This sample also contains other DNA sequences that code for the same CDR3. The V call is TRBV6-6, the J call TRBJ1-6, with 10 bases matching TRBD1. In germline, CDR1 is MNHNY, CDR2 SVGAGI (reference sequence). The CDR3 runs 16 residues. CDR3 residues: CASSYLGTGVNSPLHF. CDR3 bases: TGTGCCAGCAGTTACCTCGGGACAGGGGTTAATTCCCCCCTCCACTTT.

The chain carries TRBV18 and TRBJ1-2; D perhaps matches TRBD1 (5 bases). V was cut by 6 bases and J by 2 bases, with 22 bases left in between. This CDR3 comprises 17 residues. In germline, CDR1 is KGHSH, CDR2 LQKENI. The CDR3, as DNA: TGTGCCAGCTCCCCTACGCGAGGACAAACCTTGAACTATGGCTACACCTTC. It is translated as CASSPTRGQTLNYGYTF.

This chain uses TRBV27 with TRBJ1-2; possible D gene TRBD1, 5 bases. The V gene lost 2 bases and the J gene lost 4 bases, with 8 bases spanning the gap. Germline V gene sequence: CDR1 MNHEY, CDR2 SMNVEV (reference sequence). The CDR3 runs 13 residues. The CDR3 DNA follows: TGTGCCAGCAGTTTAAAGGGGCTCTATGGCTACACCTTC. Translated, it gives CASSLKGLYGYTF.

V is TRBV9 and J is TRBJ2-7; D is perhaps TRBD2 (6 bases). This CDR3 spans 15 amino acids. Looked up from germline, CDR1 is SGDLS and CDR2 is YYNGEE. V gave up 4 bases and J gave up 1 base, with 15 bases separating them. CDR3 DNA sequence: TGTGCCAGCAGCACCGGCGGGACTGCATCCTACGAGCAGTACTTC. This sequence encodes CASSTGGTASYEQYF.

Points on this clone: Other DNA sequences in this sample translate to the same CDR3. This rearrangement joins TRBV7-2 to TRBJ2-7; TRBD2 matches 7 bases. CDR1 and CDR2 (germline): SGHTA, FQGNSA. Trimming took 5 bases from V and 1 from J; bases not matched to a gene: 8. The CDR3 is 15 residues long. DNA for the CDR3: TGTGCCAGCAGCCTAGTCGGTAGCGGGTCCTACGAGCAGTACTTC. Protein: CASSLVGSGSYEQYF.

The chain links TRBV29-1 to TRBJ2-7; 8 bases match TRBD2. Germline trimming cut 1 base from V and 2 bases from J; bases unmatched to any gene: 1. Germline CDR1 and CDR2: SQVTM and ANQGSEA. The CDR3 loop spans 13 amino acids. CDR3 bases: TGCAGCGTTGAAGGCGGGAGGACCTACGAGCAGTACTTC. As protein: CSVEGGRTYEQYF.

This sequence joins TRBV7-9 and TRBJ2-7; 9 bases align to TRBD2. From germline, CDR1 is SEHNR and CDR2 FQNEAQ (reference sequence). J was trimmed by 7 bases and V by 1 base; bases with no gene match: 2. The CDR3 is 13 amino acids. The CDR3 here is CASSLGTSAEQYF. The CDR3 DNA sequence: TGTGCCAGCAGCTTAGGGACTAGCGCTGAGCAGTACTTC.

The chain has TRBV12-5 and TRBJ1-4; D unclear. The CDR3 covers 15 residues. Germline V gene data show CDR1 as LGHNT and CDR2 as FRNRAP. V was trimmed by 2 bases and J by 2 bases, leaving 9 bases between them. As DNA, the CDR3 is TGTGCTAGTGGTTTGATCCGGGGTACTAATGAAAAACTGTTTTTT. It encodes CASGLIRGTNEKLFF.

Concerning this clone itself: At one end, the junction sequence differs from germline, possibly due to a read error. Other DNA sequences in this sample translate to the same CDR3. This chain connects TRBV9 to TRBJ1-6; 8 positions agree with TRBD1. Germline V CDR1 and CDR2: SGDLS, YYNGEE. The CDR3 consists of 17 residues. The CDR3: CASSVKAQGARNSPLHF. The CDR3 DNA follows: TGTGCCAGCAGCGTCAAAGCCCAGGGGGCGCGTAATTCCCCCCTCCACTTT.

The J gene is TRBJ2-7, the V gene TRBV4-2; TRBD2 matches 12 bases. CDR3 length: 16 residues. V lost 0 bases and J lost 1; bases outside the gene matches: 1. Germline CDR1 and CDR2: LGHNA and YNFKEQ. The CDR3 sequence is CASSQELAGGSYEQYF. Written as DNA, the CDR3 is TGTGCCAGCAGCCAAGAACTAGCGGGAGGATCCTACGAGCAGTACTTC.

The gene calls are TRBV5-6 and TRBJ2-7, with 9 bases matching TRBD1. The CDR3 extends over 15 amino acids. The junction had 4 bases not matched to a gene; V was cut back by 3 bases and J by 0 bases. Germline values: CDR1 SGHDT, CDR2 YYEEEE. CDR3 nucleotides: TGTGCCAGCAGCTGGGACAGGGAACTCTCCTACGAGCAGTACTTC. Protein: CASSWDRELSYEQYF.

The J gene is TRBJ2-3, the V gene TRBV11-2; a weak D match, TRBD1 (6 bases). Germline CDR1 and CDR2: SGHAT and FQNNGV. CDR3 length: 16 amino acids. V shed 1 base and J shed 5 bases, with 16 bases lying between them. The CDR3 nucleotides are TGTGCCAGCAGCTTAGGCCGAGACAGGACCAGAGATACGCAGTATTTT. Its translation is CASSLGRDRTRDTQYF.

The chain couples TRBV13 to TRBJ2-4; 7 bases are a match to TRBD1. CDR3 length equals 17 residues. V gave up 4 bases and J gave up 8 bases; unmatched junction bases: 17. Per the germline V gene, CDR1 is PRHDT and CDR2 is FYEKMQ (reference sequence). The CDR3 region is CASSSLLRRTGADIQYF. The CDR3, as DNA: TGTGCCAGCAGCTCCCTCTTGAGAAGGACAGGCGCGGACATTCAGTACTTC.

The chain has TRBV5-1 and TRBJ2-7; 7 nucleotides match TRBD1. This CDR3 has 14 residues. CDR1 and CDR2 (germline): SGHRS, YFSETQ. V lost 6 bases, J lost 0 bases, and 6 bases stayed unmatched. In DNA, the CDR3 is TGCGCCAGCACCCTTTGGGACAGCTCCTACGAGCAGTACTTC. It codes for CASTLWDSSYEQYF.

The chain has TRBV6-1 and TRBJ2-7; the match to TRBD1 covers 9 bases. The ends lost 4 bases at V and 3 bases at J; junction bases unmatched: 10. The CDR3 is 16 residues long. Germline V lookup: CDR1 MNHNS, CDR2 SASEGT. CDR3 region: CASSGYPGQGYYEQYF. CDR3 DNA: TGTGCCAGCAGTGGTTACCCGGGACAGGGATACTACGAGCAGTACTTC.

This clone was observed a few times. A read error may explain this, as a much larger clone is one base away. Other DNA sequences from this sample encode an identical CDR3 as well. The gene calls are TRBV7-2 and TRBJ2-3; TRBD2 aligns across 11 bases. The CDR3 is 15 residues long. Germline trimming cut 5 bases from V and 2 bases from J; bases unmatched to any gene: 3. The V gene's germline CDR1 is SGHTA and CDR2 FQGNSA. CDR3 sequence (DNA): TGTGCCAGCAGCCGACTAGCGGGATACACAGATACGCAGTATTTT. Its protein is CASSRLAGYTDTQYF.

This clone was seen more than once but under ten times. V gene TRBV7-2 combines with J gene TRBJ2-7, with unresolved D. Between the trimmed V and J ends, which lost 3 bases and 7 bases, there was a span of 16 bases. The CDR3 contains 14 residues. The germline gives CDR1 SGHTA, CDR2 FQGNSA. The CDR3, as DNA: TGTGCCAGCAGCTTTTATGACGGCCGGCGGGAGCAGTACTTC. Amino acids: CASSFYDGRREQYF.

The chain employs TRBV7-6 and TRBJ2-1; 10 nucleotides line up with TRBD1. Germline CDR1 is SGHVS and CDR2 is FNYEAQ. The CDR3 is 15 residues long. V shed 5 bases and J 9 bases; nucleotides not matched to a gene: 10. CDR3 protein: CASSPGLTGGSEQFF. The CDR3 nucleotides read TGTGCCAGCAGCCCAGGCCTGACAGGGGGCAGTGAGCAGTTCTTC.